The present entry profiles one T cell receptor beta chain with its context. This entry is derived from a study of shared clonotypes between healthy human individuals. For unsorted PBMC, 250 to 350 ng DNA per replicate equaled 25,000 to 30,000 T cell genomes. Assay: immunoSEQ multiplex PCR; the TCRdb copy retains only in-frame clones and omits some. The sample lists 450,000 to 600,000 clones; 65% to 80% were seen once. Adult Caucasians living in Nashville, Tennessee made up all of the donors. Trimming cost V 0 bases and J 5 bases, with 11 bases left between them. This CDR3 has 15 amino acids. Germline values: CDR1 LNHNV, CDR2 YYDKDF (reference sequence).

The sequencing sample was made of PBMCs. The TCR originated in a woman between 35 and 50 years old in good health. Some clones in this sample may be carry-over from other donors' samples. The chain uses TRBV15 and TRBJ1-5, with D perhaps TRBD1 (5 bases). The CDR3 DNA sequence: TGTGCCACCAGCAGAGATGGGGGGATCGATCAGCCCCAGCATTTT. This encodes CATSRDGGIDQPQHF.